This entry concerns a single T cell receptor (beta chain). Its antigen is unidentified. These data come from a study of T cell responses to AZD1222 COVID-19 vaccine. Study results and limitations: Distributed over spike, vaccine-associated CD4 TCRs predominated at 160-218 and 743-854.

Trimming stripped 2 bases from V and 5 bases from J, with 13 bases between. Germline CDR1 is SEHNR and CDR2 is FQNEAQ (reference sequence). This CDR3 has 14 amino acids. Produced via immunoSEQ multiplex PCR; TCRdb's table is partial and in-frame only. The top ten hold more than 4% of the sample, which has 90,000 to 120,000 clones, 93% seen once. The sample consisted of peripheral blood, taken on day 0 of AZD1222 vaccination. The chain carries TRBV7-9 and TRBJ2-7, with D maybe TRBD1 (5 bases). The sequence was obtained from an adult in good health. CDR3 DNA: TGTGCCAGCAGCTTACAGGGAACAACTCACGAGCAGTACTTC. Translating gives CASSLQGTTHEQYF.